The 5 T cell receptor beta chains below come from one sample, sequenced in a study of response to subunit inactivated influenza vaccine. TCRdb analysed the RT-PCR reads with MiXCR anew, one entry per CDR3 protein. The table has about 650,000 distinct CDR3 sequences, roughly 15% seen once. This sample comprised PBMCs from blood, obtained less than 15 days before vaccination. The source is a man over 45 who received an inactivated influenza vaccine.

A few counts support this clonotype. The chain has TRBV10-2 and TRBJ2-1; D is uncertain. Trimming removed 3 bases from V and 7 bases from J, with 7 bases in between. The CDR3 runs to 12 residues. Germline V CDR1 and CDR2: WSHSY, SAAADI. The CDR3, as DNA: TGCGCCAGCAGTGAAACGAGGAATGAGCAGTTCTTC. It codes for CASSETRNEQFF.

The table lists this clonotype with a few counts. V is TRBV4-1 and J is TRBJ2-5, with D perhaps matching TRBD1 (6 bases). The CDR3 extends over 16 amino acids. Germline lookup yields CDR1 MGHRA and CDR2 YSYEKL. V lost 0 bases, J lost 5 bases, and 16 bases lay in between. The CDR3, as DNA: TGCGCCAGCAGCCAAGATCGACGGCTTGGGGGCGAGACCCAGTACTTC. Its protein is CASSQDRRLGGETQYF.

The chain uses TRBV7-2 and TRBJ2-5, with TRBD2 matching over 12 bases. The CDR3 contains 17 residues. V shed 0 bases, J shed 5 bases, and the junction held 7 bases outside the gene matches. CDR1 and CDR2 (germline): SGHTA, FQGNSA. The DNA for the CDR3 is TGTGCCAGCAGCTTAGCGGCTTTGACTAGCGGGGGTGAGACCCAGTACTTC. Protein product: CASSLAALTSGGETQYF.

The CDR3 DNA is TGTGCCACCAGTGATATACAGGGGCCTAGCCCAGATACGCAGTATTTT. It encodes CATSDIQGPSPDTQYF. The chain links TRBV24-1 to TRBJ2-3, with 7 bases identical to TRBD1. With V trimmed by 3 bases and J by 4 bases, 9 bases remained unmatched. Germline assignment: CDR1 KGHDR and CDR2 SFDVKD. The CDR3 consists of 16 residues.

This chain's CDR3 is CASSNPGRELFF. CDR3 DNA sequence: TGTGCCAGCAGCAACCCTGGGCGGGAGTTGTTCTTC. The V and J genes are TRBV7-9 and TRBJ2-1; 7 bases are a match to TRBD2. The J segment lost 15 bases and the V segment lost 5 bases, leaving 10 bases of the junction unmatched. Germline lookup yields CDR1 SEHNR and CDR2 FQNEAQ (reference sequence). The CDR3 sequence is 12 residues long.